A single T cell receptor beta chain is shown here with its context. What it binds is not known. These data are taken from a study of vaccination effects on CD4 cells after COVID-19. Study-level information: Two doses of either BNT162b2 or mRNA-1273 were given to each participant.

TCRdb's table, derived via immunoSEQ multiplex PCR, lists solely in-frame clones and lacks some. The table records about 48,000 clones, approximately 75% of them present only once. Before sequencing took place, the ViraFEST assay used viral peptide pools to expand antigen-specific CD4+ T cells. The authors isolated CD4+ T cells after around 11 days of culture. Negative nucleocapsid antibody tests before and after vaccination confirmed no previous SARS-CoV-2 infection. Cultures used roughly 1.8 million PBMC per well, around 9 IU/ml IL-2 and 9.5 to 10 ug/ml peptides. Half the medium was replaced with IL-2 medium on days 3 and 7. The study, taken as a whole, reports: Of the vaccine-induced clones from healthy vaccinees, merely 1 of 255 recognized common cold coronaviruses as well.

The ends lost 3 bases at V and 9 bases at J; junction bases unmatched: 7. Germline V gene sequence: CDR1 LGHDT, CDR2 YNNKEL (reference sequence). The length of the CDR3 is 13 residues. This sequence was found in a human donor who received a COVID-19 vaccine. This chain connects TRBV3-1 (or the pseudogene TRBV3-2) to TRBJ1-1, with 7 bases identical to TRBD1. Sequenced here: CD4+ T cells from PBMCs cultured with HCoV-OC43 spike peptides, sampled before COVID-19 vaccination. This sample's subset: HCoV-OC43 spike overlapping peptide pool stimulation. DNA of the CDR3: TGTGCCAGCAGCCACCGACAGGGTGGGCAAGCTTTCTTT. Protein product: CASSHRQGGQAFF.